These T cell receptor beta chains were read from a single sample in a study of CXCR3-negative and CXCR3-positive naive CD8 T cells. TCRdb re-called the 5' RACE reads; one entry per CDR3 protein, DNA not given. Recorded here are fewer than 7,000 distinct CDR3 sequences; the top ten clones represent less than 2.5%. Sequencing used naive CXCR3+ CD8+ T cells from blood. The origin of the receptors is a human donor in good health. Some clones in this sample may be carry-over from other donors' samples. The CDR3 runs from the conserved cysteine through the conserved F or W. Clone sizes are given selectively: once, few, many, or a class where the clone is expanded.

V gene	J gene	clone size	CDR3 protein
TRBV7-2	TRBJ2-1	.	CASSFTSGGAYEQFF
TRBV29-1	TRBJ1-2	medium-sized	CSVKRTGKDGYTF
TRBV5-1	TRBJ1-1	medium-sized	CASSLVGPKNTEAFF
TRBV29-1	TRBJ2-2	.	CSAEQGANTGELFF
TRBV20-1	TRBJ2-1	.	CSARDVGNEQFF
TRBV10-3	TRBJ1-2	.	CAISEEGQPYGYTF
TRBV27	TRBJ2-7	.	CASRPSGGYYYEQYF
TRBV15	TRBJ1-1	medium-sized	CATSPRGPGSPEAFF
TRBV29-1	TRBJ2-3	.	CSVGVTGGFPDTQYF
TRBV2	TRBJ2-1	medium-sized	CASTPKGGGLLNEQFF
TRBV27	TRBJ2-1	.	CASSFPGQVTNEQFF
TRBV6-5	TRBJ2-1	.	CASRLREEWPNEQFF
TRBV28	TRBJ2-7	.	CASSPVGGFSYEQYF
TRBV2	TRBJ2-7	.	CASRQGTGTYEQYF
TRBV28	TRBJ1-1	.	CAAWPGGGTEAFF
TRBV19	TRBJ1-2	.	CATRKDSYGYTF
TRBV7-9	TRBJ1-1	medium-sized	CASSLSYQGEAFF
TRBV20-1	TRBJ2-1	medium-sized	CSAINDGGSYNEQFF
TRBV20-1	TRBJ1-1	.	CSARDYNRGRNTEAFF
TRBV12-3/TRBV12-4	TRBJ1-1	.	CASSRGWEAISEAFF
TRBV29-1	TRBJ1-5	medium-sized	CSVLLLGNQPQHF
TRBV6-5	TRBJ1-5	medium-sized	CASSSGTAGQPQHF